This is a list of T cell receptor beta chains from one sample in a study. TCRdb fed the 5' RACE reads into MiXCR, producing one record per CDR3 protein. The table shows 55,000 to 70,000 distinct CDR3 sequences, with 25% to 30% occurring only once. Material: tumor-infiltrating memory CD4+ T cells sorted from the breast tumor. These TCRs come from a female donor with breast cancer. Each CDR3 is given with its conserved first and last residue. D genes are given only for firm matches. The listing skips clone size in some rows; elsewhere it reads once, few, many or a size class.

clone_size: .; j_call: TRBJ1-6; d_call: .; v_call: TRBV28; cdr3_nt: TGTGCCAGCAGTTTATTCCCCTCAAGTTCACCCCTCCACTTT; cdr3_aa: CASSLFPSSSPLHF
clone_size: few; j_call: TRBJ2-2; d_call: .; v_call: TRBV20-1; cdr3_nt: TGCAGTGCTAGAGGAACAGGGAACACCGGGGAGCTGTTTTTT; cdr3_aa: CSARGTGNTGELFF
clone_size: .; j_call: TRBJ2-7; d_call: .; v_call: TRBV5-1; cdr3_nt: TGCGCCAGCAGCTTGGATAGCACGTCCTACGAGCAGTACTTC; cdr3_aa: CASSLDSTSYEQYF
clone_size: .; j_call: TRBJ2-5; d_call: TRBD1; v_call: TRBV7-9; cdr3_nt: TGTGCCAGCAGCTTCACAGGGGGAAACCAAGAGACCCAGTACTTC; cdr3_aa: CASSFTGGNQETQYF
clone_size: .; j_call: TRBJ2-5; d_call: .; v_call: TRBV7-2; cdr3_nt: TGTGCCAGCAGCTTAGGGACGGCCCAAGAGACCCAGTACTTC; cdr3_aa: CASSLGTAQETQYF
clone_size: .; j_call: TRBJ1-2; d_call: .; v_call: TRBV20-1; cdr3_nt: TGCAGTGCTACAGGGAATGACTATGGCTACACCTTC; cdr3_aa: CSATGNDYGYTF
clone_size: .; j_call: TRBJ2-7; d_call: TRBD1; v_call: TRBV6-6; cdr3_nt: TGTGCCAGCAGTTCGACCGGACAGGGGAATATCTACGAGCAGTACTTC; cdr3_aa: CASSSTGQGNIYEQYF
clone_size: .; j_call: TRBJ1-1; d_call: TRBD1; v_call: TRBV18; cdr3_nt: TGTGCCAGCTCACCAAGGGACAGCCGGAACACTGAAGCTTTCTTT; cdr3_aa: CASSPRDSRNTEAFF
clone_size: .; j_call: TRBJ1-4; d_call: TRBD1; v_call: TRBV9; cdr3_nt: TGTGCCAGCAGCACCCCGGGGGACAGTGCAACTAATGAAAAACTGTTTTTT; cdr3_aa: CASSTPGDSATNEKLFF
clone_size: .; j_call: TRBJ2-6; d_call: .; v_call: TRBV7-9; cdr3_nt: TGTGCCAGCAGCTTTAGCGCGTCGGGGGCCGGGGCCAACGTCCTGACTTTC; cdr3_aa: CASSFSASGAGANVLTF